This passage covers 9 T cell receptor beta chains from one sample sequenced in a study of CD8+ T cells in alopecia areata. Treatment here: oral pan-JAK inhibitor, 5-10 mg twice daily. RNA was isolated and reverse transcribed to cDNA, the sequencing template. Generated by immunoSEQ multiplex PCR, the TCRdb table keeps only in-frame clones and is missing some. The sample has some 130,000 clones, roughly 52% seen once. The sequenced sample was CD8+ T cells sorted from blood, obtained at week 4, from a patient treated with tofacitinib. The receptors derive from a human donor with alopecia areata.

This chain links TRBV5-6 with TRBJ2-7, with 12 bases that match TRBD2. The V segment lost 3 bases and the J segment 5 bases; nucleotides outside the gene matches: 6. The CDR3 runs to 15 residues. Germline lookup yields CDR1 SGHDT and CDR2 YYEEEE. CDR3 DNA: TGTGCCAGCAGCTCTGGACTAGCGGGGATCAACGAGCAGTACTTC. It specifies CASSSGLAGINEQYF.

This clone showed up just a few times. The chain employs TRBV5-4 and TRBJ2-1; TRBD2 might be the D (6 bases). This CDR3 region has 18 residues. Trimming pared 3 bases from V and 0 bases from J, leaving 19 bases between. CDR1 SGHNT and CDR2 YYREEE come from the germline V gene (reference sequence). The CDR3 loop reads CASSYEMVAANSYNEQFF. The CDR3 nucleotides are TGTGCCAGCAGCTACGAAATGGTAGCGGCGAACTCCTACAATGAGCAGTTCTTC.

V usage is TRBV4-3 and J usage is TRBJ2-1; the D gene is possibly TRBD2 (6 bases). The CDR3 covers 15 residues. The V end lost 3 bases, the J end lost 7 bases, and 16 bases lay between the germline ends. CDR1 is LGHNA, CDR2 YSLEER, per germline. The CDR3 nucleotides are TGCGCCAGCAGCCACCGGAGGGGCAGTAGGAATGAGCAGTTCTTC. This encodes CASSHRRGSRNEQFF.

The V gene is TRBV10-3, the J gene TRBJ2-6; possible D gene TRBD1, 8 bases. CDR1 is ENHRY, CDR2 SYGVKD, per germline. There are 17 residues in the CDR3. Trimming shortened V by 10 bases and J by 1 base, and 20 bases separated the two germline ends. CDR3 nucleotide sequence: TGTGCCACGCGGGGGACAGGATCTGGGTCTGGGGCCAACGTCCTGACTTTC. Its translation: CATRGTGSGSGANVLTF.

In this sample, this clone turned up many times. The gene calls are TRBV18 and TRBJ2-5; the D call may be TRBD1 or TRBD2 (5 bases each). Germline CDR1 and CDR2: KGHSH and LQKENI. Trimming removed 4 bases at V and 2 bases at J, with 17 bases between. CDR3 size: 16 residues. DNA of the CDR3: TGTGCCAGCTCACTAGAGTGGGACGGATTACAAGAGACCCAGTACTTC. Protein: CASSLEWDGLQETQYF.

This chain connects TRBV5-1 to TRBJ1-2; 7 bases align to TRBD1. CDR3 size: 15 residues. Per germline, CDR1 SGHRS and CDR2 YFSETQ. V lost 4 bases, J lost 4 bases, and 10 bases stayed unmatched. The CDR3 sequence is CASSPSGTVSYGYTF. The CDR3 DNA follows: TGCGCCAGCAGCCCCAGTGGGACAGTCTCCTATGGCTACACCTTC.

The CDR3 here is CASTSDRNTEAFF. The CDR3, as DNA: TGTGCCAGCACCAGCGACAGGAACACTGAAGCTTTCTTT. The V call is TRBV5-4, the J call TRBJ1-1, with a weak D call TRBD1 (5 bases). Trimming took 6 bases from V and 1 from J, leaving 10 bases between them. Looked up from germline, CDR1 is SGHNT and CDR2 is YYREEE (reference sequence). This CDR3 is built from 13 residues.

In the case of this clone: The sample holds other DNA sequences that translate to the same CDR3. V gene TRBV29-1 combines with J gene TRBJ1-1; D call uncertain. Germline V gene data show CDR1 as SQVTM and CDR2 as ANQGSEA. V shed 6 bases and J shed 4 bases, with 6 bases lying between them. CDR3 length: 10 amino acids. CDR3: CSVKGTEAFF. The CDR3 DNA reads TGCAGCGTAAAGGGCACTGAAGCTTTCTTT.

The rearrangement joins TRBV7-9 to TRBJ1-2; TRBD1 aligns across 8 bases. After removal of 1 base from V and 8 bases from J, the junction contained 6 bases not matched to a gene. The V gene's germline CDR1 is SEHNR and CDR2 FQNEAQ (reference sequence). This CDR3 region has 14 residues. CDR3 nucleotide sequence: TGTGCCAGCAGCTTAGTATTGGACAGGGACGGCTACACCTTC. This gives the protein CASSLVLDRDGYTF.